Below are 31 T cell receptor beta chains sequenced from a single sample in a study of Graves' ophthalmopathy and Graves' hyperthyroidism (dated by TCRdb to between 2017 and 2018). TCRdb lists the instrument as Illumina HiSeq 2000. For repertoire sequencing, TCR beta CDR3 regions were amplified from RNA transcripts. A first-round RT-PCR used HTBI primers with the Qiagen OneStep RT-PCR kit, followed by a second-round multiplex PCR, size selection and purification. TCRdb took the public reads, trimmed them with fastp at Q25, ran MiXCR for clone calling and kept in-frame beta chains. When rows share a CDR3 protein, they turn into one entry using the most common DNA and genes. This sample comprises about 620,000 distinct CDR3 sequences, about 20% of them detected only once. Approximately 7% of the sample is held by the ten biggest clonotypes. Source material: peripheral blood. The receptors come from a woman under 30 with stable Graves' hyperthyroidism. Some clones in this sample may be carry-over from other donors' samples. Donor details come from another sample of the same person, matched by shared clones.

This clonotype was picked up many times. V and J are TRBV12-3 or TRBV12-4 and TRBJ2-7; 8 positions agree with TRBD2. This CDR3 has 13 residues. J was trimmed by 6 bases and V by 8 bases; bases with no gene match: 9. The CDR3 DNA sequence: TGTGCCAGCGTGGTTAGCGGGATGGGCGAGCAGTACTTC. This codes for CASVVSGMGEQYF.

The V gene is TRBV27, the J gene TRBJ2-2, with D unresolved. V was pared by 3 bases and J by 6 bases, with 8 bases between. The CDR3 consists of 13 residues. Germline CDR1 is MNHEY and CDR2 is SMNVEV (reference sequence). CDR3 sequence reads: CASSFYSSGELFF. The DNA of the CDR3 is TGTGCCAGCAGTTTCTACTCCTCCGGGGAGCTGTTTTTT.

This clonotype showed up just a few times. The chain combines TRBV14 with TRBJ2-7; 9 bases are a match to TRBD2. The CDR3 covers 16 residues. J lost 3 bases, V lost 3 bases, and 9 bases had no gene match. CDR1 and CDR2 from the germline V gene are SGHDN and FVKESK. The CDR3 bases are TGTGCCAGCAGCCATGGCACTAGCGGGTGGGGCTACGAGCAGTACTTC. It yields the protein CASSHGTSGWGYEQYF.

This clonotype showed up just a few times. A much more abundant neighbour one base away suggests this may be a read error. The chain is built from TRBV7-9 and TRBJ2-2; D ambiguous. This CDR3 is 15 amino acids long. Trimming removed 1 base at V and 6 bases at J, with 12 bases between. Germline loops: CDR1 SEHNR, CDR2 FQNEAQ (reference sequence). The CDR3 loop reads CASSLGLDFAGELFF. The CDR3, as DNA: TGTGCCAGCAGCTTAGGGCTGGATTTCGCCGGGGAGCTGTTTTTT.

The J gene is TRBJ2-7, the V gene TRBV20-1; 8 positions match TRBD1. Per germline, CDR1 DFQATT and CDR2 SNEGSKA (reference sequence). The CDR3 contains 15 residues. V gave up 0 bases and J gave up 2 bases; unmatched junction bases: 6. In nucleotides, the CDR3 is TGCAGTGCTAGAGATCTAGACAGGGGCCCCTACGAGCAGTACTTC. This translates into CSARDLDRGPYEQYF.

This clonotype was seen at least ten times. J is TRBJ2-5 and V is TRBV20-1; TRBD1 or TRBD2 may be the D gene (5 bases each). Deletions cut 3 bases from V and 14 bases from J, with 19 bases between. CDR3 length: 12 residues. The germline V gene encodes CDR1 DFQATT and CDR2 SNEGSKA (reference sequence). CDR3 loop: CSARAIPGPSYF. The CDR3 nucleotides are TGCAGTGCTAGGGCGATTCCGGGACCCTCTTACTTC.

The table lists this clonotype with many counts. V gene TRBV5-5 combines with J gene TRBJ1-6; tentatively, D is TRBD1 (5 bases). The CDR3 extends over 14 amino acids. Germline V gene data show CDR1 as SGHKS and CDR2 as YYEKEE (reference sequence). The V end was cut by 3 bases, the J end by 9 bases, with 13 bases between. CDR3 sequence (DNA): TGTGCCAGCAGCTCGGGGGGGAGTCTTTCACCCCTCCACTTT. Translating it yields CASSSGGSLSPLHF.

This clonotype was detected only a few times. The rearrangement links TRBV12-5 to TRBJ1-2; D not resolved. The length of the CDR3 is 12 residues. Trimming removed 6 bases from V and 8 bases from J, with 13 bases in between. Germline V gene sequence: CDR1 LGHNT, CDR2 FRNRAP. Here the CDR3 DNA reads TGTGCTAGTGGCCTGGGTAGAAACGGCTACACCTTC. Its protein product is CASGLGRNGYTF. The variable domain in full, with the rest retrieved from reference TRBV12-5 and TRBJ1-2, is DARVTQTPRHKVTEMGQEVTMRCQPILGHNTVFWYRQTMMQGLELLAYFRNRAPLDDSGMPKDRFSAEMPDATLATLKIQPSEPRDSAVYFCASGLGRNGYTFGSGTRLTVV.

This chain connects TRBV2 to TRBJ1-2, with D possibly matching TRBD1 (5 bases). There are 13 residues in the CDR3. From germline, CDR1 is SNHLY and CDR2 FYNNEI. The germline V and J ends were trimmed by 6 bases and 2 bases, with 10 bases remaining between them. CDR3 nucleotide sequence: TGTGCCAGCAGGCAGGGAGAAAACTATGGCTACACCTTC. It encodes CASRQGENYGYTF. Complete variable domain (other parts from reference TRBV2 and TRBJ1-2): EPEVTQTPSHQVTQMGQEVILRCVPISNHLYFYWYRQILGQKVEFLVSFYNNEISEKSEIFDDQFSVERPDGSNFTLKIRSTKLEDSAMYFCASRQGENYGYTFGSGTRLTVV.

A note on this clonotype: An end of the junction does not agree with germline; a read error may underlie this. The chain uses TRBV7-2 and TRBJ1-6; D not certain. Germline assignment: CDR1 SGHTA and CDR2 FQGNSA. The length of the CDR3 is 14 residues. In DNA, the CDR3 is TGTGCCAGCAGCTTAGATAGGGTCCGTTCACCCCCCCACTTT. This gives the protein CASSLDRVRSPPHF. Looking up the rest from reference TRBV7-2 and TRBJ1-6 gives the full variable domain: GAGVSQSPSNKVTEKGKDVELRCDPISGHTALYWYRQSLGQGLEFLIYFQGNSAPDKSGLPSDRFSAERTGGSVSTLTIQRTQQEDSAVYLCASSLDRVRSPPHFGNGTRLTVT.

The chain links TRBV30 to TRBJ2-5; 10 positions agree with TRBD2. CDR1 GTSNPN and CDR2 SVGIG come from the germline V gene (reference sequence). The CDR3 loop spans 14 amino acids. Trimming took 1 base from V and 5 from J; bases not matched to a gene: 4. CDR3 in DNA: TGTGCCTGGAGTGCTAGCGGGGGAGGCGAGACCCAGTACTTC. Its translation: CAWSASGGGETQYF.

This clonotype was counted ten times or more. The chain links TRBV12-3 or TRBV12-4 to TRBJ2-7, with 9 bases matching TRBD2. Losses at the gene ends were 0 bases for V and 7 bases for J; bases not matched to a gene: 13. This CDR3 contains 17 residues. The CDR3 sequence is CASSLAGTSGRPREQYF. In DNA form, the CDR3 reads TGTGCCAGCAGTTTAGCGGGAACGAGCGGGAGGCCGAGGGAGCAGTACTTC.

This clonotype was recorded at least ten times. The chain couples TRBV29-1 to TRBJ1-2; no definite D call. This CDR3 is 12 amino acids long. V was cut by 6 bases and J by 4 bases, with 12 bases left in between. Per germline, CDR1 SQVTM and CDR2 ANQGSEA. CDR3 DNA sequence: TGCAGCGTGCCGGCCCCCCCCTATGGCTACACCTTC. Its protein product is CSVPAPPYGYTF.

This clonotype was seen a few times. This sequence joins TRBV6-1 and TRBJ1-5, with D possibly TRBD1 on 5 matching bases. Trimming pared 4 bases from V and 4 bases from J, leaving 14 bases between. CDR1 is MNHNS, CDR2 SASEGT, per germline. The CDR3 runs to 15 residues. DNA for the CDR3: TGTGCCAGCAGTGCTAACCGGGACTGGAATCAGCCCCAGCATTTT. The encoded protein is CASSANRDWNQPQHF.

This clonotype showed up many times. The chain links TRBV7-8 to TRBJ2-7, with TRBD1 matching 10 bases. This CDR3 has 15 amino acids. The J segment lost 2 bases and the V segment lost 1 base, leaving 2 bases of the junction unmatched. Germline V gene data show CDR1 as SGHVS and CDR2 as FQNEAQ. CDR3 DNA sequence: TGTGCCAGCAGCTTAGGCGGGACAGGGGCCTACGAGCAGTACTTC. It yields the protein CASSLGGTGAYEQYF.

This clonotype was seen a few times. The chain links TRBV6-2 or TRBV6-3 to TRBJ2-5; 8 bases fit TRBD2. Per the germline V gene, CDR1 is MNHEY and CDR2 is SVGEGT. V was pared by 2 bases and J by 5 bases, with 7 bases of the junction left unmatched. The CDR3 loop spans 15 amino acids. The CDR3 is CASSYEAGGRETQYF. The CDR3 region has the DNA TGTGCCAGCAGTTACGAGGCGGGGGGACGGGAGACCCAGTACTTC.

This rearrangement joins TRBV3-1 to TRBJ1-2, with D maybe TRBD1 (6 bases). Trimming cost V 0 bases and J 7 bases, with 15 bases left between them. Per the germline V gene, CDR1 is LGHDT and CDR2 is YNNKEL (reference sequence). This CDR3 spans 15 amino acids. The CDR3 protein is CASSQDLRGGGGYTF. DNA for the CDR3: TGTGCCAGCAGCCAAGATCTCAGGGGAGGTGGTGGCTACACCTTC.

This clonotype was counted at least ten times. V usage is TRBV2 and J usage is TRBJ1-6; D remains ambiguous. From germline, CDR1 is SNHLY and CDR2 FYNNEI. Trimming left V 8 bases short and J 9 bases short, with 11 bases between. There are 12 residues in the CDR3. Here the CDR3 reads CASRKGGSPLHF. The CDR3 DNA is TGTGCCAGCCGGAAAGGAGGTTCACCCCTCCACTTT.

This clonotype was seen many times. The chain uses TRBV28 and TRBJ2-5; 11 bases match TRBD2. CDR3 size: 15 residues. Germline V gene data show CDR1 as MDHEN and CDR2 as SYDVKM. V shed 4 bases and J 0 bases; nucleotides not matched to a gene: 1. In DNA, the CDR3 is TGTGCCAGCAGTTCGACTAGCGGGAACCAAGAGACCCAGTACTTC. Protein: CASSSTSGNQETQYF.

This clonotype was seen repeatedly, ten times or more. The chain joins TRBV11-1 to TRBJ2-4; D is possibly TRBD2 (5 bases). V lost 3 bases and J lost 0, with 18 bases in between. The CDR3 is made up of 18 amino acids. CDR1 is SGHAT, CDR2 FQDESV, per germline (reference sequence). The CDR3 sequence: CASSFSGFEQLAKNIQYF. The CDR3 DNA follows: TGTGCCAGCAGCTTTTCGGGATTCGAGCAACTAGCCAAAAACATTCAGTACTTC.

This clonotype occurred many times. The chain joins TRBV5-6 to TRBJ1-1; D not certain. V was cut by 2 bases and J by 1 base, with 12 bases left in between. The germline gives CDR1 SGHDT, CDR2 YYEEEE. The CDR3 spans 15 residues. This chain's CDR3 is CASSLGGRTNTEAFF. CDR3 in DNA: TGTGCCAGCAGCTTAGGTGGACGGACGAACACTGAAGCTTTCTTT.

This clonotype was observed a single time. Germline is not matched at one junction end, which may reflect a read error. This chain uses TRBV28 with TRBJ1-6, with a possible D match to TRBD1 (5 bases). Germline CDR1 MDHEN, CDR2 SYDVKM. The CDR3 is 16 residues long. The CDR3 DNA reads as TGTGCCAGCAGTCTTTGGCGGAGGGGCCGTAATTCATCCCTCCACTTT. The encoded protein is CASSLWRRGRNSSLHF. Full variable domain (missing parts from reference TRBV28 and TRBJ1-6): DVKVTQSSRYLVKRTGEKVFLECVQDMDHENMFWYRQDPGLGLRLIYFSYDVKMKEKGDIPEGYSVSREKKERFSLILESASTNQTSMYLCASSLWRRGRNSSLHFGNGTRLTVT.

This clonotype was picked up many times. This chain joins TRBV12-3 or TRBV12-4 and TRBJ2-5; D could derive from TRBD1 or TRBD2 (5 bases each). V was trimmed by 5 bases and J by 5 bases, leaving 15 bases between them. The CDR3 has 14 amino acids. The CDR3 coding sequence is TGTGCCAGCAGTCGAACGGGACCCTGGGAGACCCAGTACTTC. This sequence encodes CASSRTGPWETQYF.

A note on this clonotype: This may be a read error, as it is one base from a much larger clone. This chain links TRBV12-3 or TRBV12-4 with TRBJ1-1; D perhaps matches TRBD1 (5 bases). The CDR3 is 12 residues long. The V and J ends lost 8 bases and 2 bases respectively, with 9 bases between them. The CDR3 spells CASGAANTEAFF. The CDR3 coding sequence is TGTGCCAGCGGGGCAGCTAACACTGAAGCTTTCTTT.

This clonotype came up many times. V gene TRBV11-2 combines with J gene TRBJ1-2; D is possibly TRBD1 (5 bases). There are 12 residues in the CDR3. Germline V gives CDR1 SGHAT, CDR2 FQNNGV. The V and J ends lost 7 bases and 13 bases respectively, with 19 bases between them. The CDR3 region is CASTDGGGVGTF. In DNA form, the CDR3 reads TGTGCCAGCACCGATGGGGGAGGAGTCGGCACCTTC.

The rearrangement uses TRBV13 and TRBJ1-1; D is perhaps TRBD1 (6 bases). V was cut by 3 bases and J by 1 base, with 18 bases left in between. Germline V gene lookup returns CDR1 PRHDT and CDR2 FYEKMQ (reference sequence). The CDR3 is 17 amino acids. The CDR3 nucleotides are TGTGCCAGCAGCTTCGCTGGGACACACACGCCGAACACTGAAGCTTTCTTT. Its translation: CASSFAGTHTPNTEAFF.

This clonotype was recorded many times. The rearrangement links TRBV5-4 to TRBJ2-7, with TRBD2 identical over 9 bases. J lost 6 bases, V lost 4 bases, and 8 bases had no gene match. The CDR3 has 14 residues. Germline CDR1 SGHNT, CDR2 YYREEE (reference sequence). The CDR3, as DNA: TGTGCCAGCAGCCCGGGCAGGCGGGAGGGCGAGCAGTACTTC. Translation gives CASSPGRREGEQYF.

This clonotype has a count of ten or more. The rearrangement links TRBV5-1 to TRBJ2-6, with D uncertain. V lost 2 bases and J 4 bases, leaving 7 bases between the germline ends. The CDR3 spans 14 residues. Germline V gene data show CDR1 as SGHRS and CDR2 as YFSETQ. The CDR3 DNA follows: TGCGCCAGCAGCTTAAATGGGGGGGCCAACGTCCTGACTTTC. Translating it yields CASSLNGGANVLTF. Drawing the rest from reference TRBV5-1 and TRBJ2-6, the complete variable domain is KAGVTQTPRYLIKTRGQQVTLSCSPISGHRSVSWYQQTPGQGLQFLFEYFSETQRNKGNFPGRFSGRQFSNSRSEMNVSTLELGDSALYLCASSLNGGANVLTFGAGSRLTVL.

This chain joins TRBV12-3 or TRBV12-4 and TRBJ2-7, with D perhaps TRBD1 or TRBD2 (5 bases each). V lost 3 bases and J 9 bases, leaving 12 bases between the germline ends. CDR3 size: 12 residues. The CDR3 DNA sequence: TGTGCCAGCAGTTTGGCTCGGGACGGGCAGTACTTC. Amino acid sequence: CASSLARDGQYF.

This chain uses TRBV6-5 with TRBJ1-2; the D is unclear. V was cut by 3 bases and J by 1 base, with 9 bases left in between. CDR3 length: 14 amino acids. Looked up from germline, CDR1 is MNHEY and CDR2 is SVGAGI. CDR3 bases: TGTGCCAGCAGTTATCAGGAGAATAACTATGGCTACACCTTC. This gives the protein CASSYQENNYGYTF.

This clonotype was observed at least ten times. The chain combines TRBV2 with TRBJ2-7; 7 nucleotides match TRBD1. This CDR3 is 13 amino acids long. Germline-derived CDR1 and CDR2 are SNHLY and FYNNEI. Trimming took 4 bases from V and 3 from J; bases not matched to a gene: 3. CDR3 sequence reads: CASSGWTGYEQYF. CDR3 DNA sequence: TGTGCCAGCAGTGGATGGACAGGCTACGAGCAGTACTTC.